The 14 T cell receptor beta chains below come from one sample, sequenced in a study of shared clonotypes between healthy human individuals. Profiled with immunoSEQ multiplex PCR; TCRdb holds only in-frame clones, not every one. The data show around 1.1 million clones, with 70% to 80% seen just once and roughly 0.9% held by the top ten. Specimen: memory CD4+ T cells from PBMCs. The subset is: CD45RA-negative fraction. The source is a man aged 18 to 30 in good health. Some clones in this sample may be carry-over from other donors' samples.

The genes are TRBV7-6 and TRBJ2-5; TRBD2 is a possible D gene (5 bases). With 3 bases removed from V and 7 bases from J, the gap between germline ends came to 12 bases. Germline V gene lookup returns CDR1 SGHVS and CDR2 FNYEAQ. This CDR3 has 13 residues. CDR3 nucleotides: TGTGCCAGCAGCTTCGAGGGCGGAGGGACCCAGTACTTC. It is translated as CASSFEGGGTQYF.

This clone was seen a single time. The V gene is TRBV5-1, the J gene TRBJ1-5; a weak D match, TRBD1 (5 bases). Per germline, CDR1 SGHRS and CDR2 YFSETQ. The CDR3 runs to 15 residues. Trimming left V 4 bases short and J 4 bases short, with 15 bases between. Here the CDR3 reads CASSPGAPGNQPQHF. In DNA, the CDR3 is TGCGCCAGCAGCCCCGGGGCCCCAGGAAATCAGCCCCAGCATTTT.

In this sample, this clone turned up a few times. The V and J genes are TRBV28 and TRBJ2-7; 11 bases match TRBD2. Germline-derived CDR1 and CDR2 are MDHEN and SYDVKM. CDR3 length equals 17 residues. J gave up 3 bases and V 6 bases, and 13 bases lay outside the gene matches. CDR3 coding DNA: TGTGCCAGCAGCCCTCCCCCTCGACTAGCGGGACGCTACGAGCAGTACTTC. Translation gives CASSPPPRLAGRYEQYF.

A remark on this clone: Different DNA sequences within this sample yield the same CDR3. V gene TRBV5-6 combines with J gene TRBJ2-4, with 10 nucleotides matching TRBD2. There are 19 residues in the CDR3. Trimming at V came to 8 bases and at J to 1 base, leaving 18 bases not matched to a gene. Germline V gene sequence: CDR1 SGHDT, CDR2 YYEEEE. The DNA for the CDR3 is TGTGCCAGTAGCCCTCTTAGCGGGAGGACTGGTAGGGCCAAAAACATTCAGTACTTC. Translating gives CASSPLSGRTGRAKNIQYF.

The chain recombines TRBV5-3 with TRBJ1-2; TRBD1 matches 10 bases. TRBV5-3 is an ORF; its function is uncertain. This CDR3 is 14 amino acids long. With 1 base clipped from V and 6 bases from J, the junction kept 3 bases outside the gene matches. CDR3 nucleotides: TGTGCCAGAAGCTTGACAGACAGGGGGCATGGCTACACCTTC. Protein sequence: CARSLTDRGHGYTF.

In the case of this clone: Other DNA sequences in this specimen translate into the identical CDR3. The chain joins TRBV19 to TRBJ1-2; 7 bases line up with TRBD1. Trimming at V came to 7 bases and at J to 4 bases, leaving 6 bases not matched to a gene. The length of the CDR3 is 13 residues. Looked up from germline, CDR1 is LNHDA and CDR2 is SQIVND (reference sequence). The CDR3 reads CASTRGRSYGYTF. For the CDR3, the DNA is TGTGCCAGTACGAGGGGGCGAAGCTATGGCTACACCTTC. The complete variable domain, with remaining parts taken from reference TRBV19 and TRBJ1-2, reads DGGITQSPKYLFRKEGQNVTLSCEQNLNHDAMYWYRQDPGQGLRLIYYSQIVNDFQKGDIAEGYSVSREKKESFPLTVTSAQKNPTAFYLCASTRGRSYGYTFGSGTRLTVV.

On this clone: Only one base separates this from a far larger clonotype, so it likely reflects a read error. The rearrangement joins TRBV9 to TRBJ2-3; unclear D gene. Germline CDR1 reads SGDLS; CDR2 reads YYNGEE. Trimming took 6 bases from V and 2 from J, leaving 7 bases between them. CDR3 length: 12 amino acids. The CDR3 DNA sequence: TGTGCCAGCAAAGACCCCACAGATACGCAGTATTTT. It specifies CASKDPTDTQYF.

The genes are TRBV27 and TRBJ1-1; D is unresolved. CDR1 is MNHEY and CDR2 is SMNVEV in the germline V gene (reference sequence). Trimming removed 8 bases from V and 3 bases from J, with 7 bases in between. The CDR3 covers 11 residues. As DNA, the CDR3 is TGTGCCAGCGTCTCGTACACTGAAGCTTTCTTT. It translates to CASVSYTEAFF.

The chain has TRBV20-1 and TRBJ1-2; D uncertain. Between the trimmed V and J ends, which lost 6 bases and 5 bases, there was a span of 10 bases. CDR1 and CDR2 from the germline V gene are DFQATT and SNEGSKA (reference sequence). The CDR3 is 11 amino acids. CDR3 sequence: CSATKDYGYTF. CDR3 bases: TGCAGTGCCACAAAGGATTATGGCTACACCTTC.

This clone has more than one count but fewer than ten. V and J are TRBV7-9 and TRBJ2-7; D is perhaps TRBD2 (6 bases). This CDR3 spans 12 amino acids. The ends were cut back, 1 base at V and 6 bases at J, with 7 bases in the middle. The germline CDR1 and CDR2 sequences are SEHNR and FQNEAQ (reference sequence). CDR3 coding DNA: TGTGCCAGCAGCTTAGGCGGGGTCGAGCAGTACTTC. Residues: CASSLGGVEQYF.

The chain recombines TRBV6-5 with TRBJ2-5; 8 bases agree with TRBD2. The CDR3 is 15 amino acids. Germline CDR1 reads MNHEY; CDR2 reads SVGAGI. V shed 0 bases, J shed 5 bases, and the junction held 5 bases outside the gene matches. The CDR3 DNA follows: TGTGCCAGCAGTTACTCTCGGGGGGGGCGGGAGACCCAGTACTTC. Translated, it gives CASSYSRGGRETQYF.

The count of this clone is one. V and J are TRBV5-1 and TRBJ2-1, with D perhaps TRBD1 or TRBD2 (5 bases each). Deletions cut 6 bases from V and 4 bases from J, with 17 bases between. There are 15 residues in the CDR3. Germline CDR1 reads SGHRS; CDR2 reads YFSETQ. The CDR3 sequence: CASKVRDGIYNEQFF. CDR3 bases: TGCGCCAGCAAGGTCAGGGACGGAATTTACAATGAGCAGTTCTTC.

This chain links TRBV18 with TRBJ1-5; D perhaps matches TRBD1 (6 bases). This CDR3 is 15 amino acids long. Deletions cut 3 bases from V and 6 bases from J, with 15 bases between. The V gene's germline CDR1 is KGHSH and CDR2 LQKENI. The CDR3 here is CASSPEWGLIQPQHF. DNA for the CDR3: TGTGCCAGCTCACCTGAATGGGGGCTAATTCAGCCCCAGCATTTT.

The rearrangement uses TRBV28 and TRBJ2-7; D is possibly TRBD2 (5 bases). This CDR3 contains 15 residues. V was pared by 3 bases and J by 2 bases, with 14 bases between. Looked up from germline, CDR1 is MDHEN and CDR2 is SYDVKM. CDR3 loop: CASSLLGVGPYEQYF. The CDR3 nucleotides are TGTGCCAGCAGTTTGTTGGGAGTAGGCCCCTACGAGCAGTACTTC. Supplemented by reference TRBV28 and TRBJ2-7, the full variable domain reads DVKVTQSSRYLVKRTGEKVFLECVQDMDHENMFWYRQDPGLGLRLIYFSYDVKMKEKGDIPEGYSVSREKKERFSLILESASTNQTSMYLCASSLLGVGPYEQYFGPGTRLTVT.